Presented here are 20 T cell receptor beta chains from one specimen sequenced in a study of blood T cell repertoires in COVID-19. Sequencing was performed with immunoSEQ multiplex PCR; in TCRdb, only in-frame clones are kept and a portion is missing. The sample yields 140,000 to 150,000 clones, 87% seen once. Material for sequencing was peripheral blood. The source is a man older than 75 with acute or convalescent COVID-19.

V usage is TRBV19 and J usage is TRBJ1-5; 8 bases agree with TRBD1. This CDR3 region has 15 residues. Germline CDR1 is LNHDA and CDR2 is SQIVND (reference sequence). With V trimmed by 5 bases and J by 5 bases, 8 bases remained unmatched. The CDR3 sequence: CASSYDRGGDQPQHF. The CDR3 DNA reads TGTGCCAGTAGTTACGACAGGGGAGGGGATCAGCCCCAGCATTTT.

The CDR3 reads CASRIRGNTEAFF. CDR3 nucleotide sequence: TGTGCCAGTCGGATACGGGGAAACACTGAAGCTTTCTTT. The chain is built from TRBV19 and TRBJ1-1; the D is unclear. Per germline, CDR1 LNHDA and CDR2 SQIVND (reference sequence). V was pared by 8 bases and J by 2 bases, with 12 bases between. This CDR3 has 13 residues.

The chain joins TRBV7-9 to TRBJ1-1, with D unclear. The germline V gene encodes CDR1 SEHNR and CDR2 FQNEAQ (reference sequence). The CDR3 loop spans 12 amino acids. V was clipped by 4 bases and J by 6 bases, with 9 bases between them. CDR3 residues: CASSWASPEAFF. DNA of the CDR3: TGTGCCAGCAGCTGGGCTTCCCCTGAAGCTTTCTTT.

J is TRBJ1-2 and V is TRBV6-5, with TRBD1 matching over 9 bases. In germline, CDR1 is MNHEY, CDR2 SVGAGI. Unmatched junction bases numbered 4, after V lost 5 bases and J lost 6 bases. The CDR3 runs to 13 residues. In DNA form, the CDR3 reads TGTGCCAGCAGTCACACAGGGGGCAATGGCTACACCTTC. This translates into CASSHTGGNGYTF.

This clone was detected only a few times. This chain connects TRBV2 to TRBJ1-4, with D unresolved. Germline values: CDR1 SNHLY, CDR2 FYNNEI. V dropped 6 bases and J dropped 5 bases, with 13 bases sitting between them. The CDR3 has 14 residues. DNA of the CDR3: TGTGCCAGCAGATGGTCGGTCTCGAATGAAAAACTGTTTTTT. It specifies CASRWSVSNEKLFF. Using reference TRBV2 and TRBJ1-4 for the parts outside the CDR3, the full variable domain is EPEVTQTPSHQVTQMGQEVILRCVPISNHLYFYWYRQILGQKVEFLVSFYNNEISEKSEIFDDQFSVERPDGSNFTLKIRSTKLEDSAMYFCASRWSVSNEKLFFGSGTQLSVL.

The gene calls are TRBV27 and TRBJ2-7, with TRBD1 matching 7 bases. In germline, CDR1 is MNHEY, CDR2 SMNVEV (reference sequence). The CDR3 contains 14 residues. The V gene end was trimmed by 6 bases and the J gene end by 3 bases; junction bases not matched to a gene: 8. CDR3 nucleotide sequence: TGTGCCAGCAGCAAGACAGGGAGCAGCTACGAGCAGTACTTC. Residues: CASSKTGSSYEQYF.

The chain links TRBV12-5 to TRBJ2-3; TRBD2 aligns across 8 bases. After removal of 1 base from V and 0 bases from J, the junction contained 6 bases not matched to a gene. CDR3 length equals 17 residues. CDR1 and CDR2 from the germline V gene are LGHNT and FRNRAP. The CDR3 spells CASGLGAGGISTDTQYF. CDR3 DNA: TGTGCTAGTGGTTTGGGCGCGGGGGGAATTAGCACAGATACGCAGTATTTT.

This chain joins TRBV10-3 and TRBJ1-4; D perhaps matches TRBD1 (6 bases). Germline lookup yields CDR1 ENHRY and CDR2 SYGVKD. V dropped 3 bases and J dropped 6 bases, with 17 bases sitting between them. CDR3 length: 16 amino acids. This CDR3 is CAISDRGEAIDEKLFF. DNA for the CDR3: TGTGCCATCAGTGACAGGGGAGAGGCTATAGATGAAAAACTGTTTTTT.

The chain combines TRBV7-6 with TRBJ2-3; TRBD1 might be the D (6 bases). Per the germline V gene, CDR1 is SGHVS and CDR2 is FNYEAQ. V gave up 5 bases and J gave up 2 bases, with 11 bases separating them. The CDR3 covers 14 residues. CDR3 protein: CASSVTGHTDTQYF. The CDR3 DNA follows: TGTGCCAGCAGCGTAACAGGGCACACAGATACGCAGTATTTT. Complete variable domain (other parts from reference TRBV7-6 and TRBJ2-3): GAGVSQSPRYKVTKRGQDVALRCDPISGHVSLYWYRQALGQGPEFLTYFNYEAQQDKSGLPNDRFSAERPEGSISTLTIQRTEQRDSAMYRCASSVTGHTDTQYFGPGTRLTVL.

The J gene is TRBJ2-1, the V gene TRBV5-1, with 10 bases aligning to TRBD2. J lost 1 base, V lost 0 bases, and 4 bases had no gene match. The CDR3 length is 17 residues. Germline lookup yields CDR1 SGHRS and CDR2 YFSETQ. CDR3 in DNA: TGCGCCAGCAGCTTGGACCCAGCGGGAGGGTCCTACAATGAGCAGTTCTTC. It encodes CASSLDPAGGSYNEQFF.

The rearrangement joins TRBV28 to TRBJ2-3, with D maybe TRBD1 (5 bases). From germline, CDR1 is MDHEN and CDR2 SYDVKM. The CDR3 contains 16 residues. V was cut by 2 bases and J by 0 bases, with 12 bases left in between. CDR3 nucleotides: TGTGCCAGCAGTTTAAATCCAGGGATTAGCACAGATACGCAGTATTTT. Translation: CASSLNPGISTDTQYF.

This chain uses TRBV5-3 with TRBJ2-1, with 9 bases that match TRBD1. TRBV5-3 is an ORF for which the function is uncertain. The V gene end was trimmed by 7 bases and the J gene end by 1 base; junction bases not matched to a gene: 3. The CDR3 length is 14 residues. This chain's CDR3 is CARGTGPSYNEQFF. For the CDR3, the DNA is TGTGCCAGAGGGACAGGGCCTTCCTACAATGAGCAGTTCTTC.

The V and J genes are TRBV5-6 and TRBJ2-2; 8 nucleotides align to TRBD2. V dropped 6 bases and J dropped 7; count of bases not matched to a gene: 8. CDR3 length equals 14 residues. CDR1 and CDR2 (germline): SGHDT, YYEEEE. CDR3: CASKSRLAGGELFF. The CDR3 nucleotides read TGTGCCAGCAAATCCAGGCTAGCGGGCGGGGAGCTGTTTTTT.

This clone was seen only a few times. The J gene is TRBJ1-5, the V gene TRBV7-8; D gene unclear. The CDR3 extends over 16 amino acids. Germline CDR1 SGHVS, CDR2 FQNEAQ. Trimming removed 0 bases from V and 0 bases from J, with 9 bases in between. The CDR3 protein is CASSLAASASNQPQHF. Here the CDR3 DNA reads TGTGCCAGCAGCTTAGCCGCCAGCGCTAGCAATCAGCCCCAGCATTTT.

V is TRBV6-5 and J is TRBJ2-7; 10 nucleotides line up with TRBD1. Germline V gene data show CDR1 as MNHEY and CDR2 as SVGAGI. This CDR3 is 15 amino acids long. V lost 6 bases and J lost 4; bases outside the gene matches: 9. The CDR3 sequence: CASRRSRDRGYEQYF. CDR3 in DNA: TGTGCCAGCAGAAGGTCGAGGGACAGGGGTTACGAGCAGTACTTC.

This clone was seen only a few times. This rearrangement joins TRBV19 to TRBJ2-2; D possibly corresponds to TRBD1 (5 bases). The CDR3 totals 15 residues. The germline CDR1 and CDR2 sequences are LNHDA and SQIVND (reference sequence). Between the trimmed V and J ends, which lost 6 bases and 3 bases, there was a span of 14 bases. The CDR3 spells CASRRQGIDTGELFF. CDR3 DNA sequence: TGTGCCAGTAGAAGGCAGGGTATAGACACCGGGGAGCTGTTTTTT.

The genes are TRBV18 and TRBJ1-5, with D possibly TRBD1 on 5 matching bases. Trimming left V 6 bases short and J 4 bases short, with 10 bases between. The CDR3 consists of 13 residues. The germline CDR1 and CDR2 sequences are KGHSH and LQKENI. This CDR3 is CASSGGLNQPQHF. CDR3 bases: TGTGCCAGCTCGGGGGGGTTGAATCAGCCCCAGCATTTT.

The chain combines TRBV5-1 with TRBJ1-1; TRBD1 matches 7 bases. This CDR3 is built from 14 residues. Germline lookup yields CDR1 SGHRS and CDR2 YFSETQ. Trimming cost V 4 bases and J 0 bases; bases outside gene matches: 3. The CDR3 loop reads CASSADRMNTEAFF. CDR3 DNA sequence: TGCGCCAGCAGCGCGGACAGGATGAACACTGAAGCTTTCTTT.

The chain uses TRBV7-2 and TRBJ2-5, with D perhaps TRBD2 (5 bases). The CDR3 covers 13 residues. The V end lost 6 bases, the J end lost 0 bases, and 8 bases lay between the germline ends. CDR1 SGHTA and CDR2 FQGNSA come from the germline V gene. CDR3 sequence reads: CASSTRYQETQYF. CDR3 in DNA: TGTGCCAGCAGTACTAGGTACCAAGAGACCCAGTACTTC.

V is TRBV7-9 and J is TRBJ1-5, with unresolved D. V shed 0 bases and J shed 5 bases, with 2 bases lying between them. The CDR3 extends over 12 amino acids. Per the germline V gene, CDR1 is SEHNR and CDR2 is FQNEAQ (reference sequence). The CDR3 reads CASSLADQPQHF. As DNA, the CDR3 is TGTGCCAGCAGCTTAGCCGATCAGCCCCAGCATTTT.